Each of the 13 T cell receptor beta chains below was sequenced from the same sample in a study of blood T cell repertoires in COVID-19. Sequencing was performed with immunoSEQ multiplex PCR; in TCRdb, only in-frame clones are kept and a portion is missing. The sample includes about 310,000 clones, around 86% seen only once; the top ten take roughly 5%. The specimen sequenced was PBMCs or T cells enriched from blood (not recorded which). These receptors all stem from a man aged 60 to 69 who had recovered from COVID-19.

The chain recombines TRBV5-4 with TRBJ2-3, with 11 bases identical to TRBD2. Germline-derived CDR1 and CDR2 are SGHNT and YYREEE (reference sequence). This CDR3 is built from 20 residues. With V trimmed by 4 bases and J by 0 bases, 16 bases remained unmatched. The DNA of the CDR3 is TGTGCCAGCAGCCTAGGACTGACTAGCGGGACTGCCCCGAGCACAGATACGCAGTATTTT. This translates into CASSLGLTSGTAPSTDTQYF.

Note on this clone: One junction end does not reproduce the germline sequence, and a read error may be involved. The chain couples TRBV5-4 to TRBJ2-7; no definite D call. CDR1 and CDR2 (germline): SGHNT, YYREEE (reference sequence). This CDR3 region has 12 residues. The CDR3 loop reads CASSIDSSEQYF. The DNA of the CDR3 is TGTGCCAGCAGCATAGACTCCTCCGAGCAGTACTTC.

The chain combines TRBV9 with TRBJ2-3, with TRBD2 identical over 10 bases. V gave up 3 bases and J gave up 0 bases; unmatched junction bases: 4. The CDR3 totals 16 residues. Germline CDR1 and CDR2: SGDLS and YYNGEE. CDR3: CASSAGLASSTDTQYF. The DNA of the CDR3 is TGTGCCAGCAGCGCGGGACTAGCGTCTAGCACAGATACGCAGTATTTT.

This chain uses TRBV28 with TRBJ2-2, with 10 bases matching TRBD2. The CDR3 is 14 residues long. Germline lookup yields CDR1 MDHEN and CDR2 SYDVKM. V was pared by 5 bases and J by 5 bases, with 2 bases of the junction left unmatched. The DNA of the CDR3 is TGTGCCAGCAGTGGAGCGGGAGGGACCGGGGAGCTGTTTTTT. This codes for CASSGAGGTGELFF.

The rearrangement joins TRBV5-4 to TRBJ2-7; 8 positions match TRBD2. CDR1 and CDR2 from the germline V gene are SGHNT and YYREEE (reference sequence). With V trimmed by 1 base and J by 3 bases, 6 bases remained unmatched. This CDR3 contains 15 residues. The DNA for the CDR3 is TGTGCCAGCAGCTTGAGAGCGGGAGTGAGCTACGAGCAGTACTTC. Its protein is CASSLRAGVSYEQYF.

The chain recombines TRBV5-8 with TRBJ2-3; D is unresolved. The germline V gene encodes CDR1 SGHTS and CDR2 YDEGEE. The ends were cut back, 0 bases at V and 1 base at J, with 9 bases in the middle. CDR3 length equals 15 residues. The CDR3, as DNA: TGTGCCAGCAGCTTGGATTTGGCGGGCACAGATACGCAGTATTTT. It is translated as CASSLDLAGTDTQYF.

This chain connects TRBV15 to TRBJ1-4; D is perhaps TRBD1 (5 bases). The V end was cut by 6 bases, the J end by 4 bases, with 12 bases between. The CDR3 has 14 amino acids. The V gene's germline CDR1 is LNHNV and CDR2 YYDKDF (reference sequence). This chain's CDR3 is CATRLPGNNEKLFF. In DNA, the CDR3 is TGTGCCACCAGGCTGCCAGGGAATAATGAAAAACTGTTTTTT.

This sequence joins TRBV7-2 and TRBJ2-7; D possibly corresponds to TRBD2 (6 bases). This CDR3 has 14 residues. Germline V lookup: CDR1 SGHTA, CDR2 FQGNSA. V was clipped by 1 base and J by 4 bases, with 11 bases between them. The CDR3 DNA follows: TGTGCCAGCAGCTTAGATGGAGGGAAGTACGAGCAGTACTTC. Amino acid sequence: CASSLDGGKYEQYF.

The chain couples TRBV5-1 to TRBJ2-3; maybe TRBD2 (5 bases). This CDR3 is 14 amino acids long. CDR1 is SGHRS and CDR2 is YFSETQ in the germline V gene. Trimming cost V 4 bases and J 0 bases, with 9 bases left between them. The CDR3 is CASSLWTSTDTQYF. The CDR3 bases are TGCGCCAGCAGCCTTTGGACTAGCACAGATACGCAGTATTTT.

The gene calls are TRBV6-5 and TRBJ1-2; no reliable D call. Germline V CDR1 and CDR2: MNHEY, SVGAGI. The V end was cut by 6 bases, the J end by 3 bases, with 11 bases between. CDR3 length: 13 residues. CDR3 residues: CASRSPVDYGYTF. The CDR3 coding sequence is TGTGCCAGCAGATCCCCAGTGGACTATGGCTACACCTTC.

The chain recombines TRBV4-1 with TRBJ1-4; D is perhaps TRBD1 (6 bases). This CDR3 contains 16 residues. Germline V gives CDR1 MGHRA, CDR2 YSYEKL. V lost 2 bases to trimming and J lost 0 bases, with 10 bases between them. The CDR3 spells CASSQNTGSTNEKLFF. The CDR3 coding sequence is TGCGCCAGCAGCCAAAATACAGGGTCAACTAATGAAAAACTGTTTTTT.

CDR3 nucleotides: TGTGCCAGCAGTTACGGGATTAGCGGGAGGGCCCATACGCAGTATTTT. This gives the protein CASSYGISGRAHTQYF. V usage is TRBV6-5 and J usage is TRBJ2-3; 11 nucleotides match TRBD2. The CDR3 is made up of 16 amino acids. The V segment lost 2 bases and the J segment 7 bases; nucleotides outside the gene matches: 8. Germline V gene sequence: CDR1 MNHEY, CDR2 SVGAGI.

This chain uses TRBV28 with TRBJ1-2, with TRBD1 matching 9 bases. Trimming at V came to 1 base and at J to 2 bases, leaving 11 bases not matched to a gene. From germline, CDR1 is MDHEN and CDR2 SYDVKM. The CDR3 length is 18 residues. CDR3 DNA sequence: TGTGCCAGCAGTTTATACACCTCGGGGACAGGGATGAACTATGGCTACACCTTC. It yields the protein CASSLYTSGTGMNYGYTF.